What follows are 26 T cell receptor beta chains derived from one specimen sequenced in a study of blood T cells in healthy people across ages. Primers used in a second PCR of roughly 6 to 11 cycles were a sample-barcoded 5' primer and a J-beta primer mix. Each CDR3 protein is one row after TCRdb ran MiXCR on the 5' RACE reads. The sample records about 730,000 distinct CDR3 sequences, about 42% being singletons. Source material: blood. The receptors were sampled from a woman aged 55 to 70 in good health.

The chain carries TRBV6-5 and TRBJ2-3; perhaps TRBD1 as D (7 bases). Germline loops: CDR1 MNHEY, CDR2 SVGAGI. V was cut by 10 bases and J by 0 bases, with 14 bases left in between. The CDR3 extends over 14 amino acids. As DNA, the CDR3 is TGTGCCACGACGACAGGGACTAGCACAGATACGCAGTATTTT. Amino acids: CATTTGTSTDTQYF.

This clonotype was counted between two and nine times. The J gene is TRBJ2-7, the V gene TRBV28; 7 nucleotides line up with TRBD1. This CDR3 has 14 residues. The V and J ends lost 8 bases and 0 bases, in that order; junction bases with no gene match: 7. From germline, CDR1 is MDHEN and CDR2 SYDVKM. Here the CDR3 reads CASENSGGSYEQYF. CDR3 nucleotide sequence: TGTGCCAGCGAAAATTCAGGGGGCTCCTACGAGCAGTACTTC. Based on the CDR3 plus reference TRBV28 and TRBJ2-7, the full variable domain is DVKVTQSSRYLVKRTGEKVFLECVQDMDHENMFWYRQDPGLGLRLIYFSYDVKMKEKGDIPEGYSVSREKKERFSLILESASTNQTSMYLCASENSGGSYEQYFGPGTRLTVT.

The count of this clonotype is one. The chain links TRBV15 to TRBJ1-4; D not certain. V lost 5 bases and J 4 bases, leaving 11 bases between the germline ends. In germline, CDR1 is LNHNV, CDR2 YYDKDF (reference sequence). The CDR3 length is 14 residues. The CDR3: CATSVGRNNEKLFF. CDR3 bases: TGTGCCACCAGCGTCGGACGGAATAATGAAAAACTGTTTTTT.

V is TRBV12-3 or TRBV12-4 and J is TRBJ2-1; TRBD1 matches at 7 bases. Trimming cost V 6 bases and J 5 bases; bases outside gene matches: 10. The CDR3 runs 15 residues. The CDR3 bases are TGTGCCAGCAGGCTAACAGGGGCTTCCCACAATGAGCAGTTCTTC. Protein sequence: CASRLTGASHNEQFF.

This clonotype has only a few counts. The rearrangement uses TRBV29-1 and TRBJ2-5; either TRBD1 or TRBD2 may fit D (5 bases each). CDR1 is SQVTM, CDR2 ANQGSEA, per germline. CDR3 length equals 12 residues. V shed 6 bases and J shed 1 base, with 9 bases lying between them. The CDR3 nucleotides are TGCAGCGTAAGGGACGGCCAAGAGACCCAGTACTTC. It translates to CSVRDGQETQYF.

This clonotype was found a few times. The chain is built from TRBV4-2 and TRBJ2-5; TRBD2 agrees at 12 bases. After removal of 0 bases from V and 11 bases from J, the junction contained 13 bases not matched to a gene. Looked up from germline, CDR1 is LGHNA and CDR2 is YNFKEQ. CDR3 length equals 17 residues. CDR3 coding DNA: TGTGCCAGCAGCCAAGACTCAGTACTAGCGGGAGGCAATGAGCAGTACTTC. The encoded protein is CASSQDSVLAGGNEQYF.

The rearrangement uses TRBV25-1 and TRBJ2-2, with D possibly matching TRBD1 (6 bases). In germline, CDR1 is MGHDK, CDR2 SYGVNS. The length of the CDR3 is 14 residues. Trimming pared 2 bases from V and 7 bases from J, leaving 11 bases between. The CDR3 coding sequence is TGTGCCAGCAGTGAAGTGGGGGCCATCGGGGAGCTGTTTTTT. Its protein product is CASSEVGAIGELFF.

The chain recombines TRBV6-5 with TRBJ1-5; no clear D gene. Germline CDR1 is MNHEY and CDR2 is SVGAGI. The germline V and J ends were trimmed by 0 bases and 4 bases, with 7 bases remaining between them. This CDR3 contains 14 residues. The CDR3 bases are TGTGCCAGCAGTTACTCGGGGTGGAATCAGCCCCAGCATTTT. Protein product: CASSYSGWNQPQHF.

This chain joins TRBV28 and TRBJ2-3; D not certain. The CDR3 runs to 15 residues. V was cut by 3 bases and J by 0 bases, with 10 bases left in between. The germline V gene has CDR1 MDHEN and CDR2 SYDVKM. The DNA of the CDR3 is TGTGCCAGCAGTTTCCTCCAGGAAAGCACAGATACGCAGTATTTT. Translated, it gives CASSFLQESTDTQYF.

This clonotype was seen a few times. V and J are TRBV25-1 and TRBJ2-3; unclear D gene. Germline CDR1 is MGHDK and CDR2 is SYGVNS. CDR3 length: 14 amino acids. V shed 4 bases and J shed 6 bases, with 14 bases lying between them. The CDR3 DNA reads as TGTGCCAGCAGTGTAGACGGCTACTCGGATACGCAGTATTTT. Protein: CASSVDGYSDTQYF. The full variable domain, in which reference TRBV25-1 and TRBJ2-3 provide the parts outside the CDR3, is EADIYQTPRYLVIGTGKKITLECSQTMGHDKMYWYQQDPGMELHLIHYSYGVNSTEKGDLSSESTVSRIRTEHFPLTLESARPSHTSQYLCASSVDGYSDTQYFGPGTRLTVL.

This clonotype has a count of ten or more. DNA of the CDR3: TGTGCCAGCAGCTTAGGTTTGGGACAGGGTCCAGATACGCAGTATTTT. This sequence encodes CASSLGLGQGPDTQYF. The chain links TRBV7-8 to TRBJ2-3; 9 bases fit TRBD1. The germline CDR1 and CDR2 sequences are SGHVS and FQNEAQ. The CDR3 spans 16 residues. With 1 base clipped from V and 4 bases from J, the junction kept 6 bases outside the gene matches. Supplemented by reference TRBV7-8 and TRBJ2-3, the full variable domain reads GAGVSQSPRYKVAKRGQDVALRCDPISGHVSLFWYQQALGQGPEFLTYFQNEAQLDKSGLPSDRFFAERPEGSVSTLKIQRTQQEDSAVYLCASSLGLGQGPDTQYFGPGTRLTVL.

This clonotype has more than one count but fewer than ten. This rearrangement joins TRBV28 to TRBJ2-6, with D perhaps assigned TRBD1 or TRBD2 (5 bases each). Germline CDR1 is MDHEN and CDR2 is SYDVKM. Trimming left V 4 bases short and J 1 base short, with 14 bases between. The CDR3 loop spans 17 amino acids. The CDR3 DNA reads as TGTGCCAGCAGTTCCCGGGACGGGAAATCTGGGGCCAACGTCCTGACTTTC. The encoded protein is CASSSRDGKSGANVLTF.

The chain employs TRBV30 and TRBJ2-7; 7 bases fit TRBD1. Trimming at V came to 7 bases and at J to 1 base, leaving 10 bases not matched to a gene. This CDR3 has 14 residues. The germline V gene has CDR1 GTSNPN and CDR2 SVGIG (reference sequence). The CDR3 region has the DNA TGTGCCTTACGCCCCGGGACAGCGTCCTACGAGCAGTACTTC. This translates into CALRPGTASYEQYF.

This sequence joins TRBV27 and TRBJ1-4; 8 bases line up with TRBD1. The CDR3 consists of 15 residues. The germline V gene has CDR1 MNHEY and CDR2 SMNVEV (reference sequence). The junction had 8 bases not matched to a gene; V was cut back by 3 bases and J by 8 bases. The CDR3 region is CASSLGDTGGEKLFF. The CDR3 nucleotides read TGTGCCAGCAGTTTGGGGGACACAGGGGGAGAAAAACTGTTTTTT.

This clonotype was detected only a few times. The chain carries TRBV29-1 and TRBJ1-1; TRBD1 agrees at 9 bases. V was clipped by 7 bases and J by 4 bases; unmatched bases: 10. Germline-derived CDR1 and CDR2 are SQVTM and ANQGSEA. The CDR3 length is 14 residues. The CDR3 is CSGGQGTSGTEAFF. CDR3 in DNA: TGCAGCGGGGGACAGGGAACCTCCGGCACTGAAGCTTTCTTT.

In the case of this clonotype: This may be a read error, as it is one base from a much larger clone. The V gene is TRBV2, the J gene TRBJ1-1, with D perhaps matching TRBD1 (5 bases). The CDR3 is 12 amino acids. Germline V gene data show CDR1 as SNHLY and CDR2 as FYNNEI. The CDR3 DNA sequence: TGTGCCAGCAAGGGGACGGCCCGGGAAGGTTTCTTT. Protein product: CASKGTAREGFF.

This clonotype was observed at least ten times. This chain uses TRBV27 with TRBJ2-1; D gene uncertain. The CDR3 loop spans 12 amino acids. Germline V gene data show CDR1 as MNHEY and CDR2 as SMNVEV (reference sequence). Trimming shortened V by 6 bases and J by 3 bases, and 6 bases separated the two germline ends. The CDR3 DNA follows: TGTGCCAGCAGGGACGGCTACAATGAGCAGTTCTTC. This translates into CASRDGYNEQFF.

Comments on this clonotype: This may be a read error: a much more frequent sequence differs by one nucleotide. This chain's CDR3 is CSVEVPGSDKQYF. The CDR3 nucleotides are TGCAGCGTGGAGGTGCCAGGGTCCGACAAGCAGTACTTC. The chain links TRBV29-1 to TRBJ2-4, with D tentatively TRBD1 or TRBD2 (5 bases each). This CDR3 comprises 13 residues. Deletions cut 6 bases from V and 13 bases from J, with 22 bases between. The V gene's germline CDR1 is SQVTM and CDR2 ANQGSEA. Looking up the rest from reference TRBV29-1 and TRBJ2-4 gives the full variable domain: SAVISQKPSRDICQRGTSLTIQCQVDSQVTMMFWYRQQPGQSLTLIATANQGSEATYESGFVIDKFPISRPNLTFSTLTVSNMSPEDSSIYLCSVEVPGSDKQYFGAGTRLSVL.

Turning to this clonotype: This may stem from a read error, because a much larger clone lies one nucleotide away. The chain carries TRBV5-1 and TRBJ2-5, with 10 bases fitting TRBD1. The CDR3 spans 14 residues. CDR1 is SGHRS and CDR2 is YFSETQ in the germline V gene. In DNA, the CDR3 is TGCGCCGGCAGCCAGACAGGGGGCGGAGAGACCCAGTACTTC. This translates into CAGSQTGGGETQYF.

The chain recombines TRBV29-1 with TRBJ2-2; possible D gene TRBD2, 7 bases. Germline loops: CDR1 SQVTM, CDR2 ANQGSEA. The CDR3 sequence is 13 residues long. V shed 7 bases and J shed 7 bases, with 16 bases lying between them. The DNA of the CDR3 is TGCAGCGGTCGGGGGGCGCGGGACGGGGAGCTGTTTTTT. Translation gives CSGRGARDGELFF.

This clonotype showed up just a few times. The CDR3 loop is CATSRADRGRTDTQYF. CDR3 coding DNA: TGTGCCACCAGCAGAGCAGACAGGGGGCGAACAGATACGCAGTATTTT. The V call is TRBV15, the J call TRBJ2-3; 10 nucleotides line up with TRBD1. V shed 1 base, J shed 3 bases, and the junction held 4 bases outside the gene matches. Germline CDR1 is LNHNV and CDR2 is YYDKDF (reference sequence). This CDR3 contains 16 residues.

The V and J genes are TRBV11-3 and TRBJ2-2; 14 nucleotides line up with TRBD2. From germline, CDR1 is SGHNT and CDR2 YENEEA. The length of the CDR3 is 14 residues. V trimming: 6 bases; J trimming: 13 bases; junction bases outside the gene matches: 7. The CDR3 loop reads CASRGTSGSRGLFF. CDR3 sequence (DNA): TGTGCCAGCAGGGGGACTAGCGGGAGTCGGGGGCTGTTTTTT.

The rearrangement joins TRBV18 to TRBJ2-7; D assignment may be TRBD1 or TRBD2 (5 bases each). The CDR3 consists of 15 residues. Germline CDR1 KGHSH, CDR2 LQKENI. V was shortened by 3 bases and J by 2 bases, with 14 bases between the two germline ends. The CDR3 sequence: CASSPGTGQTYEQYF. In nucleotides, the CDR3 is TGTGCCAGCTCACCGGGGACGGGCCAGACCTACGAGCAGTACTTC.

CDR3 DNA sequence: TGCAGTGTAAGCGCCGGAGGACAGGGTGGTAATGAGCAGTTCTTC. Its protein is CSVSAGGQGGNEQFF. This rearrangement joins TRBV20-1 to TRBJ2-1; 8 bases align to TRBD1. V lost 7 bases to trimming and J lost 7 bases; unmatched junction nucleotides: 15. The germline V gene has CDR1 DFQATT and CDR2 SNEGSKA (reference sequence). This CDR3 region has 15 residues.

This rearrangement joins TRBV3-1 to TRBJ2-1; TRBD2 might be the D (6 bases). Per germline, CDR1 LGHDT and CDR2 YNNKEL (reference sequence). The CDR3 consists of 15 residues. The germline V and J ends were trimmed by 1 base and 2 bases, with 9 bases remaining between them. The CDR3 protein is CASSQGSGAYNEQFF. The CDR3 DNA reads as TGTGCCAGCAGCCAAGGTAGCGGAGCCTACAATGAGCAGTTCTTC.

The chain uses TRBV6-1 and TRBJ1-1; D is ambiguous. The germline gives CDR1 MNHNS, CDR2 SASEGT. Trimming took off 2 bases at V and 5 bases at J, with 12 bases between the two ends. The CDR3 is made up of 14 amino acids. The DNA of the CDR3 is TGTGCCAGCAGTGAACTAACCGGAAAAACTGAAGCTTTCTTT. The encoded protein is CASSELTGKTEAFF.